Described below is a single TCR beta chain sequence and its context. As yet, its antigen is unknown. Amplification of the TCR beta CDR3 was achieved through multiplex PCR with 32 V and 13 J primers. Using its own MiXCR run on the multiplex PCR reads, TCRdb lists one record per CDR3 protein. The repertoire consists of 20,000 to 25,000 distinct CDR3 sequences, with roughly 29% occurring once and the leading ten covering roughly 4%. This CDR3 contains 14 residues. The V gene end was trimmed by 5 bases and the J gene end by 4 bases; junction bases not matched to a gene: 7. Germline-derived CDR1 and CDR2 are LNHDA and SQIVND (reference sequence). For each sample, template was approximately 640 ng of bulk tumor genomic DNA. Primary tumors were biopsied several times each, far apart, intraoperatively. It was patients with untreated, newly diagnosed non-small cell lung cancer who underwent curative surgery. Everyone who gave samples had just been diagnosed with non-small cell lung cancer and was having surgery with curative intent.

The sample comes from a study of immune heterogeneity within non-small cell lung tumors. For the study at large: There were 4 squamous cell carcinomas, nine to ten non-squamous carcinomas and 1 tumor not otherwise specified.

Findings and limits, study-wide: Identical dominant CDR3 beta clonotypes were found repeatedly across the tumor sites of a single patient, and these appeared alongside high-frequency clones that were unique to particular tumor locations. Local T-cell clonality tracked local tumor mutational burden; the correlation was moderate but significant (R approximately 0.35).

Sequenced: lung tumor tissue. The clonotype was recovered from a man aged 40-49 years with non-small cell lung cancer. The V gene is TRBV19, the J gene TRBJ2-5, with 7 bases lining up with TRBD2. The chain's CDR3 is CASSGWEGRETQYF. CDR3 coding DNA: TGTGCCAGTAGTGGCTGGGAGGGCCGAGAGACCCAGTACTTC.